This TCR beta chain was recovered during a study of blood T cell repertoires in COVID-19. Here immunoSEQ multiplex PCR was the method, and the copy in TCRdb shows in-frame clones only, minus some. This table holds approximately 150,000 clones, around 80% found once. CDR1 is SEHNR and CDR2 is FQNEAQ in the germline V gene (reference sequence). After removal of 11 bases from V and 4 bases from J, the junction contained 8 bases not matched to a gene. The CDR3 extends over 13 amino acids. Sequencing was carried out using peripheral blood. The sequence was obtained from a man between 70 and 80 years old who had recovered from COVID-19. The genes are TRBV7-9 and TRBJ1-1, with TRBD1 identical over 9 bases. The CDR3: CAGVQGARTEAFF. For the CDR3, the DNA is TGTGCCGGTGTACAGGGGGCGCGCACTGAAGCTTTCTTT.